This TCR beta chain was found in a study of T cells after posttransplantation cyclophosphamide. Study outcomes and limitations: Later post-transplant blood repertoires were often dominated by donor CD8+ memory clones. TRB overlap between skin or GI tissue T cells and blood was limited.

As regards this clone: Its specificity is unknown.

The method was immunoSEQ multiplex PCR; TCRdb's version includes in-frame clones alone and lacks a portion of them. This table holds fewer than 30,000 clones, more than 70% found once. The sample taken for sequencing was PBMCs. The sequence derives from a woman aged 60 to 75 with a blood cancer, CMV-positive, and with a related stem cell donor.

The CDR3 DNA reads TGTGCCAGCAGTTTACTTCAGGGGGCCGGGGAGCTGTTTTTT. This encodes CASSLLQGAGELFF. This chain links TRBV28 with TRBJ2-2; 7 bases agree with TRBD1. The CDR3 runs 14 residues. The V segment lost 2 bases and the J segment 6 bases; nucleotides outside the gene matches: 3. Germline V lookup: CDR1 MDHEN, CDR2 SYDVKM.